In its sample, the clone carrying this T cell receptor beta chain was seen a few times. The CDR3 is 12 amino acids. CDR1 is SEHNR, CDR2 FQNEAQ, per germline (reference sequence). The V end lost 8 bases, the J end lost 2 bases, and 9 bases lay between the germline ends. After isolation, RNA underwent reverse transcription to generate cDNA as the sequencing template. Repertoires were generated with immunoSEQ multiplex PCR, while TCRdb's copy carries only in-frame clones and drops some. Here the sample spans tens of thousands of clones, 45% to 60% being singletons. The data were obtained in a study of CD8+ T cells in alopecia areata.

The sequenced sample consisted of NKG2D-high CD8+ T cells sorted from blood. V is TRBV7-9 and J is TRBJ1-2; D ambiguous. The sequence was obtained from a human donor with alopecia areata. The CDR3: CASDYYNYGYTF. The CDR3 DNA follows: TGTGCCAGCGACTACTACAACTATGGCTACACCTTC.